This T cell receptor (beta chain) was recorded in a study of T cells in Graves' hyperthyroidism and ophthalmopathy. This blood was taken when hyperthyroidism was first diagnosed, before any ophthalmopathy symptoms existed. Overall study findings and caveats: Most expanded thyroid clonotypes above 0.001 recurred in blood.

This clonotype was seen a handful of times. Its antigen remains unknown. What was amplified from RNA transcripts were TCR beta CDR3 regions. First-round RT-PCR targeting the TCR CDR3 was performed with the HTBI primer set. Via MiXCR, TCRdb re-called the multiplex PCR reads, giving one row per CDR3 protein. The table shows approximately 260,000 distinct CDR3 sequences, with roughly 15% occurring only once. Source material: blood. The receptor's source is a woman in her fifties or sixties with Graves' hyperthyroidism that later progressed to Graves' ophthalmopathy.

The CDR3 DNA is TGTGCCAGCAGCTTATCTGGCGGGAGGGCTCCGCAGTACTTC. Its protein is CASSLSGGRAPQYF. The rearrangement links TRBV7-9 to TRBJ2-7; TRBD2 matches 9 bases. V lost 2 bases, J lost 9 bases, and 8 bases stayed unmatched. The CDR3 totals 14 residues. CDR1 is SEHNR and CDR2 is FQNEAQ in the germline V gene (reference sequence).